The present TCR beta chain was sequenced within a study of immune evolution from preneoplasia to lung adenocarcinoma. Overall study results and limits: Normal lung had the highest top T cell clone frequencies.

V lost 4 bases and J lost 1, with 13 bases in between. Per the germline V gene, CDR1 is LGHNA and CDR2 is YNFKEQ. The CDR3 spans 15 residues. Some clones are missing from TCRdb's copy, which holds only in-frame ones; the method was immunoSEQ multiplex PCR. Among around 10,000 clones listed, over 60% were seen once. As to this clone: The antigen remains undetermined.

After pathologic assessment, macro-dissection selected premalignant or tumor cells for extraction. V usage is TRBV4-2 and J usage is TRBJ1-1; tentatively, D is TRBD1 (6 bases). The TCR sequence derives from a person aged 65-85 years with lung adenocarcinoma. Some clones in this sample may be carry-over from other donors' samples. Source material: FFPE minimally invasive lung adenocarcinoma tissue. CDR3 loop: CASSLNWDTNTEAFF. The CDR3 DNA sequence: TGTGCCAGCAGCCTTAATTGGGACACGAACACTGAAGCTTTCTTT.